This TCR beta chain originates from a study of blood T cell repertoires in COVID-19. Study at large: Specimens from acute and convalescent COVID-19 originated in the United States, Italy and Spain. PBMCs, B-cell-depleted T cells, or T cells were the source of the cDNA or gDNA that made up the material.

The authors' processing: Quantification of nucleated cells was approximated via reference gene primer amplification. Method: immunoSEQ multiplex PCR; TCRdb's copy keeps in-frame clones and lacks some. That table furnishes V, J and clone size, whereas the DNA furnished D and trimming. The sample holds about 15,000 clones, roughly nine tenths seen once. Germline assignment: CDR1 SNHLY and CDR2 FYNNEI. The CDR3 length is 13 residues. With 6 bases removed from V and 4 bases from J, the gap between germline ends came to 7 bases. This clone was counted between two and nine times. Sequencing was carried out using peripheral blood. This sequence originates from a woman aged 70-85 years in a cohort sampled during active or convalescent COVID-19. The chain links TRBV2 to TRBJ2-6; D unresolved. The CDR3 reads CASRDTGANVLTF. In nucleotides, the CDR3 is TGTGCCAGCAGAGACACCGGGGCCAACGTCCTGACTTTC.